The 24 T cell receptor beta chains below come from one sample, sequenced in a study of OX40 agonist ivuxolimab in advanced cancers. Clones were sequenced by immunoSEQ multiplex PCR, and TCRdb holds only the in-frame ones, with some missing. The data hold some 50,000 clones, with 75% to 90% observed a single time. The specimen comprised CD4+ or CD8+ T cells sorted from blood, sampled in a trial of the OX40 agonist ivuxolimab. Receptors were obtained from an adult with an advanced solid tumor such as melanoma, head and neck, liver or kidney cancer.

The genes are TRBV29-1 and TRBJ1-1; the D gene is possibly TRBD1 (6 bases). CDR3 size: 14 residues. V was shortened by 7 bases and J by 2 bases, with 17 bases between the two germline ends. Germline assignment: CDR1 SQVTM and CDR2 ANQGSEA. The CDR3 nucleotides read TGCAGCGGCTATGGTCAGGGGAGTAACACTGAAGCTTTCTTT. Protein product: CSGYGQGSNTEAFF.

The chain joins TRBV10-3 to TRBJ2-3, with 7 bases aligning to TRBD2. With V trimmed by 7 bases and J by 1 base, 5 bases remained unmatched. The CDR3 runs to 14 residues. Germline CDR1 ENHRY, CDR2 SYGVKD. CDR3 nucleotide sequence: TGTGCCATCAAACCCAGCGGGGGCACAGATACGCAGTATTTT. Amino acid sequence: CAIKPSGGTDTQYF.

The gene calls are TRBV10-3 and TRBJ2-7; D is unclear. Germline CDR1 and CDR2: ENHRY and SYGVKD. Trimming stripped 4 bases from V and 0 bases from J, with 10 bases between. The CDR3 is 14 residues long. This chain's CDR3 is CAISGRDLSYEQYF. Written as DNA, the CDR3 is TGTGCCATCAGTGGCCGCGACCTCTCCTACGAGCAGTACTTC.

The rearrangement links TRBV7-2 to TRBJ1-2; D gene unclear. V was shortened by 5 bases and J by 2 bases, with 9 bases between the two germline ends. Looked up from germline, CDR1 is SGHTA and CDR2 is FQGNSA. This CDR3 region has 13 residues. The CDR3 sequence: CASSGQGNYGYTF. The CDR3 DNA reads as TGTGCCAGCAGCGGGCAAGGGAACTATGGCTACACCTTC.

The chain uses TRBV2 and TRBJ1-1; D is perhaps TRBD1 (5 bases). Germline assignment: CDR1 SNHLY and CDR2 FYNNEI. This CDR3 is 13 amino acids long. Trimming pared 5 bases from V and 11 bases from J, leaving 18 bases between. The CDR3 bases are TGTGCCAGCAGTAAGGCAGGGACTGGAGCGGCTTTCTTT. This translates into CASSKAGTGAAFF.

V and J are TRBV18 and TRBJ2-2; 9 nucleotides line up with TRBD1. V lost 5 bases to trimming and J lost 8 bases; unmatched junction nucleotides: 12. This CDR3 comprises 16 residues. The germline gives CDR1 KGHSH, CDR2 LQKENI. The CDR3 DNA reads as TGTGCCAGCTCATCGAACCCGGGACAGGGCGCGGGGGAGCTGTTTTTT. Its translation: CASSSNPGQGAGELFF.

On this clone: The same CDR3 also results from other DNA sequences found in this sample. The rearrangement joins TRBV18 to TRBJ1-1; no firm D call. CDR1 KGHSH and CDR2 LQKENI come from the germline V gene. The CDR3 contains 14 residues. The V gene lost 1 base and the J gene lost 1 base, with 7 bases spanning the gap. The CDR3 nucleotides read TGTGCCAGCTCACCACAGGGTCGGAACACTGAAGCTTTCTTT. Amino acid sequence: CASSPQGRNTEAFF.

The genes are TRBV6-6 and TRBJ1-5, with D maybe TRBD1 (6 bases). This CDR3 comprises 15 residues. Germline loops: CDR1 MNHNY, CDR2 SVGAGI (reference sequence). With 6 bases removed from V and 2 bases from J, the gap between germline ends came to 14 bases. For the CDR3, the DNA is TGTGCCAGCAGCCCCGGGGGCTCGGGCAATCAGCCCCAGCATTTT. Amino acids: CASSPGGSGNQPQHF.

The chain carries TRBV7-6 and TRBJ2-7, with 10 bases matching TRBD1. Germline V gene data show CDR1 as SGHVS and CDR2 as FNYEAQ. The CDR3 length is 15 residues. J gave up 2 bases and V 3 bases, and 4 bases lay outside the gene matches. The CDR3: CASSLGQGTTYEQYF. The CDR3 DNA follows: TGTGCCAGCAGCTTGGGACAGGGGACTACCTACGAGCAGTACTTC.

The V and J genes are TRBV27 and TRBJ1-1; TRBD1 might be the D (6 bases). V was shortened by 6 bases and J by 1 base, with 15 bases between the two germline ends. Per germline, CDR1 MNHEY and CDR2 SMNVEV (reference sequence). There are 15 residues in the CDR3. CDR3 region: CASRLRGHQNTEAFF. As DNA, the CDR3 is TGTGCCAGCAGATTGAGGGGACACCAGAACACTGAAGCTTTCTTT.

V gene TRBV27 combines with J gene TRBJ2-1, with TRBD2 matching 9 bases. Germline CDR1 reads MNHEY; CDR2 reads SMNVEV (reference sequence). V dropped 7 bases and J dropped 2; count of bases not matched to a gene: 9. This CDR3 is 16 amino acids long. The CDR3 nucleotides read TGTGCCAGCATGCCTTATAGCGGGAGTACCTACAATGAGCAGTTCTTC. The encoded protein is CASMPYSGSTYNEQFF.

The chain links TRBV18 to TRBJ1-1; TRBD1 matches at 9 bases. The V segment lost 2 bases and the J segment 3 bases; nucleotides outside the gene matches: 4. Germline CDR1 reads KGHSH; CDR2 reads LQKENI. The CDR3 consists of 15 residues. The CDR3 is CASSPEDRGHTEAFF. Written as DNA, the CDR3 is TGTGCCAGCTCACCAGAGGACAGGGGTCACACTGAAGCTTTCTTT.

V gene TRBV28 combines with J gene TRBJ1-4; D uncertain. In germline, CDR1 is MDHEN, CDR2 SYDVKM. The V and J ends lost 3 bases and 8 bases respectively, with 10 bases between them. The CDR3 has 13 residues. The CDR3 DNA reads as TGTGCCAGCAGTTTGGATCCTAGGGAAAAACTGTTTTTT. As protein: CASSLDPREKLFF.

The rearrangement joins TRBV6-1 to TRBJ1-4, with 8 positions matching TRBD1. The CDR3 loop spans 13 amino acids. CDR1 MNHNS and CDR2 SASEGT come from the germline V gene. V lost 6 bases, J lost 6 bases, and 3 bases stayed unmatched. CDR3 in amino acids: CASSRGQDEKLFF. Here the CDR3 DNA reads TGTGCCAGCAGCAGGGGGCAGGATGAAAAACTGTTTTTT.

The chain employs TRBV28 and TRBJ2-1; D is uncertain. Germline values: CDR1 MDHEN, CDR2 SYDVKM. Trimming cost V 7 bases and J 8 bases, with 9 bases left between them. The CDR3 contains 11 residues. The CDR3 spells CASTQAYEQFF. As DNA, the CDR3 is TGTGCCAGCACCCAGGCCTATGAGCAGTTCTTC.

The chain joins TRBV7-8 to TRBJ1-1; 9 bases agree with TRBD1. Germline assignment: CDR1 SGHVS and CDR2 FQNEAQ. The CDR3 runs 16 residues. V shed 5 bases and J 1 base; nucleotides not matched to a gene: 8. The CDR3 nucleotides are TGTGCCAGCAGCCAAAACCCGACAGGGGGGAACACTGAAGCTTTCTTT. Protein sequence: CASSQNPTGGNTEAFF. The full variable domain, rest sourced from reference TRBV7-8 and TRBJ1-1, is GAGVSQSPRYKVAKRGQDVALRCDPISGHVSLFWYQQALGQGPEFLTYFQNEAQLDKSGLPSDRFFAERPEGSVSTLKIQRTQQEDSAVYLCASSQNPTGGNTEAFFGQGTRLTVV.

The chain is built from TRBV29-1 and TRBJ1-5; 8 positions agree with TRBD1. Trimming took 3 bases from V and 9 from J; bases not matched to a gene: 7. This CDR3 region has 13 residues. Germline loops: CDR1 SQVTM, CDR2 ANQGSEA. In DNA, the CDR3 is TGCAGCGTTGAGGGACAGGACGGCGCGCCCCAGCATTTT. Translated, it gives CSVEGQDGAPQHF.

The chain is built from TRBV5-6 and TRBJ2-1; a weak D match, TRBD1 (6 bases). V gave up 4 bases and J gave up 14 bases, with 16 bases separating them. Germline V gene data show CDR1 as SGHDT and CDR2 as YYEEEE. There are 12 residues in the CDR3. The CDR3 protein is CASSGLGAREFF. The CDR3 DNA reads as TGTGCCAGCAGCGGGCTGGGGGCCAGGGAGTTCTTC.

This sequence joins TRBV18 and TRBJ1-1; unclear D gene. The germline gives CDR1 KGHSH, CDR2 LQKENI. Trimming took 3 bases from V and 2 from J, leaving 16 bases between them. The CDR3 is made up of 16 amino acids. Here the CDR3 reads CASSPIRVAANTEAFF. In nucleotides, the CDR3 is TGTGCCAGCTCACCTATTCGCGTCGCGGCTAACACTGAAGCTTTCTTT.

This rearrangement joins TRBV28 to TRBJ1-5; no clear D. Germline CDR1 and CDR2: MDHEN and SYDVKM. This CDR3 spans 15 amino acids. Trimming removed 2 bases from V and 6 bases from J, with 14 bases in between. The DNA for the CDR3 is TGTGCCAGCAGTTTAGGTTGGGGTTCCGGTCAGCCCCAGCATTTT. Amino acids: CASSLGWGSGQPQHF.

This chain links TRBV2 with TRBJ2-2; 10 positions agree with TRBD2. Looked up from germline, CDR1 is SNHLY and CDR2 is FYNNEI. The CDR3 loop spans 15 amino acids. Unmatched junction bases numbered 1, after V lost 2 bases and J lost 4 bases. The CDR3 region has the DNA TGTGCCAGCAGTGAACTAGCGGGGGTCACCGGGGAGCTGTTTTTT. This sequence encodes CASSELAGVTGELFF.

The chain employs TRBV15 and TRBJ2-2, with 9 bases matching TRBD1. This CDR3 has 17 amino acids. Germline V lookup: CDR1 LNHNV, CDR2 YYDKDF (reference sequence). Germline trimming cut 0 bases from V and 0 bases from J; bases unmatched to any gene: 2. The CDR3 nucleotides are TGTGCCACCAGCAGAGATGGGACAGGGTCGAACACCGGGGAGCTGTTTTTT. It specifies CATSRDGTGSNTGELFF. The full variable domain, rest sourced from reference TRBV15 and TRBJ2-2, is DAMVIQNPRYQVTQFGKPVTLSCSQTLNHNVMYWYQQKSSQAPKLLFHYYDKDFNNEADTPDNFQSRRPNTSFCFLDIRSPGLGDTAMYLCATSRDGTGSNTGELFFGEGSRLTVL.

The rearrangement uses TRBV7-2 and TRBJ2-1, with 11 bases aligning to TRBD2. V dropped 2 bases and J dropped 8; count of bases not matched to a gene: 8. The CDR3 sequence is 16 residues long. The germline gives CDR1 SGHTA, CDR2 FQGNSA. CDR3 nucleotide sequence: TGTGCCAGCAGCTTAACTAGCGGGAGTAAACCAGATGAGCAGTTCTTC. Protein sequence: CASSLTSGSKPDEQFF.

The rearrangement uses TRBV11-2 and TRBJ1-6; 9 nucleotides line up with TRBD1. With V trimmed by 1 base and J by 10 bases, 8 bases remained unmatched. The CDR3 extends over 16 amino acids. CDR1 and CDR2 (germline): SGHAT, FQNNGV. The DNA of the CDR3 is TGTGCCAGCAGCTTAGCCGGGACAGGGTTTGAGTCACCCCTCCACTTT. It translates to CASSLAGTGFESPLHF.